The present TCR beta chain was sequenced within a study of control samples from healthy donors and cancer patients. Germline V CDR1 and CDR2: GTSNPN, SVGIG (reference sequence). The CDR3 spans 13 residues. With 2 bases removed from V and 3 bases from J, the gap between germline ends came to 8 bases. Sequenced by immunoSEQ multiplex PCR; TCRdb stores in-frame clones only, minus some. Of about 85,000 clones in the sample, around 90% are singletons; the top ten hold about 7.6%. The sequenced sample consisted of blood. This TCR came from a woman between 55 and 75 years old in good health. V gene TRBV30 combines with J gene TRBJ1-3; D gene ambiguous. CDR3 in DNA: TGTGCCTGGAGTCCGGCGTATGGAAACACCATATATTTT. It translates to CAWSPAYGNTIYF. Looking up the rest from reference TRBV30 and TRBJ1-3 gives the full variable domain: SQTIHQWPATLVQPVGSPLSLECTVEGTSNPNLYWYRQAAGRGLQLLFYSVGIGQISSEVPQNLSASRPQDRQFILSSKKLLLSDSGFYLCAWSPAYGNTIYFGEGSWLTVV.